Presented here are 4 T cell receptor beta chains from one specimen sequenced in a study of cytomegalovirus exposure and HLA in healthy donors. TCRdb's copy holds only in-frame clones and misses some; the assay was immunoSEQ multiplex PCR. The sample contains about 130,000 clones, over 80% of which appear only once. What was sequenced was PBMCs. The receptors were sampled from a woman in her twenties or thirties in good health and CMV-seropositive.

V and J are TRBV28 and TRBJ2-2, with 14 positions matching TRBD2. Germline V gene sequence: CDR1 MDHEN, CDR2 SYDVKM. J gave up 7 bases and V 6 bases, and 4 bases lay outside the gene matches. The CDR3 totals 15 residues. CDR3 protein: CASRGTSGSHGELFF. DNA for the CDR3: TGTGCCAGCAGAGGGACTAGCGGGAGTCACGGGGAGCTGTTTTTT. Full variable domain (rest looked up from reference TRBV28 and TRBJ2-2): DVKVTQSSRYLVKRTGEKVFLECVQDMDHENMFWYRQDPGLGLRLIYFSYDVKMKEKGDIPEGYSVSREKKERFSLILESASTNQTSMYLCASRGTSGSHGELFFGEGSRLTVL.

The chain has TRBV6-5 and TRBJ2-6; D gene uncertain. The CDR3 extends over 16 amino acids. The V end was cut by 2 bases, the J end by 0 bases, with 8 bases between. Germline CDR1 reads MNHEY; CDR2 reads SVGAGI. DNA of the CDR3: TGTGCCAGCAGTTACCATCAGGCCTCTGGGGCCAACGTCCTGACTTTC. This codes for CASSYHQASGANVLTF.

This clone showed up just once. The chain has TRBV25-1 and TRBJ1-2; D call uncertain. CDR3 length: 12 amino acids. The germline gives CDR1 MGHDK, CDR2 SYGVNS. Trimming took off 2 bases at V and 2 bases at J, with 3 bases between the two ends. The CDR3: CASSEQNYGYTF. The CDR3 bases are TGTGCCAGCAGTGAACAGAACTATGGCTACACCTTC.

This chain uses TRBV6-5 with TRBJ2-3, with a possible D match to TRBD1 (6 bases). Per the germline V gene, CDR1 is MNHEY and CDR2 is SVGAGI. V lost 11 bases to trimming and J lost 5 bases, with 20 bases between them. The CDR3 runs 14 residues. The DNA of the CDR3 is TGTGCCTCCCAACCCGGGACATTGTTAGATACGCAGTATTTT. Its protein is CASQPGTLLDTQYF.